This TCR beta chain stems from a study of blood T cell repertoires in COVID-19. Germline CDR1 and CDR2: SGHDT and YYEEEE. The CDR3 is made up of 11 amino acids. With respect to this clone: Its ends do not fully match the called genes, so a read error is possible.

Original data processing: Reference gene primers were amplified, and this amplification served to estimate nucleated cell counts. TCRdb keeps only in-frame clones here, not all; method: immunoSEQ multiplex PCR. V and J calls and clone size are those listed in that table; D and trimming were worked out from the DNA. Of fewer than 250,000 clones in the sample, 83% were seen once. The chain is built from TRBV5-6 and TRBJ2-7; D might be TRBD1 (6 bases). Specimen: peripheral blood. This TCR was recovered from a woman aged 40 to 50 with active or convalescent COVID-19. In DNA, the CDR3 is TGTGCCAGCAGCCTTACGGGACATCTGTTCTTC. Translation: CASSLTGHLFF.